This T cell receptor (beta chain) is drawn from a study of identical twins. CDR3 size: 15 residues. In germline, CDR1 is MGHDK, CDR2 SYGVNS. V lost 5 bases and J lost 3, with 15 bases in between. TCRdb re-analysed the 5' RACE reads in MiXCR, keeping a single row per CDR3 protein. The table shows nearly 900,000 distinct CDR3 sequences, with approximately 13% occurring only once. This clonotype was picked up a small number of times. These data were also filed under a second study, of yellow fever vaccine responses in identical twins.

This sequence joins TRBV25-1 and TRBJ2-3; maybe TRBD1 (5 bases). The specimen was PBMCs. The receptor comes from a young woman in good health. CDR3 in DNA: TGTGCCAGCAGTTATACAGGCCCTGCGACAGATACGCAGTATTTT. Encoded protein: CASSYTGPATDTQYF.